These T cell receptor beta chains were read from a single sample in a study of radiation and T cells in renal cell carcinoma. Sequencing used immunoSEQ multiplex PCR; TCRdb keeps in-frame clones, though not all of them. The sample records approximately 29,000 clones, roughly 80% being singletons. The sample in question was blood, obtained from a patient whose treatment included radiotherapy and nephrectomy. These receptor sequences come from a man aged 60 to 75 with renal cell carcinoma. The CDR3 runs from the conserved cysteine through the conserved F or W. Fields, in order: D gene, clone size, CDR3 length, J gene, V gene, CDR3 DNA, CDR3 protein. A D gene is named only where the DNA matches it firmly. Where a row states a size, it is once, few, many or the class of an expanded clone; other rows omit it.

>TRBD1|.|15|TRBJ1-5|TRBV28
TGTGCCAGCAGCCAGGGGACAGGGGAATTCCAGCCCCAGCATTTT
CASSQGTGEFQPQHF
>.|few|15|TRBJ1-1|TRBV30
TGTGCCTGGGGACACGGCGACAGGTCTCCGGTTTGGGCTTTCTTT
CAWGHGDRSPVWAFF
>.|.|16|TRBJ1-2|TRBV9
TGTGCCAGCAGCGCCCGTGTGGGAGGATATGGTTATGGCTACACCTTC
CASSARVGGYGYGYTF
>.|medium-sized|13|TRBJ2-7|TRBV7-6
TGTGCCAGCAGCTCGGGACCAAACTACGAGCAGTACTTC
CASSSGPNYEQYF
>TRBD1|.|17|TRBJ2-1|TRBV2
TGTGCCAGCAGCGGGGACCGCGGACAGGGGACCAACAATGAGCAGTTCTTC
CASSGDRGQGTNNEQFF
>.|.|18|TRBJ2-3|TRBV11-2
TGTGCCAGCAGCCTTATGGTCCTTAGCGGTTCTAGCACAGATACGCAGTATTTT
CASSLMVLSGSSTDTQYF
>TRBD2|.|14|TRBJ2-1|TRBV2
TGTGCCAGCATCAGTAGCGGGCGGTCCAATGAGCAGTTCTTC
CASISSGRSNEQFF
>.|few|13|TRBJ1-1|TRBV14
TGTGCCAGCAGCCAAACCCGACACACTGAAGCTTTCTTT
CASSQTRHTEAFF
>.|.|15|TRBJ1-3|TRBV7-2
TGTGCCAGCATTAACGGCCCGGCCCCTGGAAACACCATATATTTT
CASINGPAPGNTIYF
>.|few|15|TRBJ2-5|TRBV5-1
TGCGCCAGCAGCTTGGTGCCAGGGGCCTTAGAGACCCAGTACTTC
CASSLVPGALETQYF
>.|.|14|TRBJ1-1|TRBV5-4
TGTGCCAGCAGCTTGACGGGGACTCGAGAAAAAGCTTTCTTT
CASSLTGTREKAFF
>.|few|12|TRBJ1-1|TRBV30
TGTGCCTGGAGTGTGTCATTGTATGAAGCTTTCTTT
CAWSVSLYEAFF
>.|.|14|TRBJ2-2|TRBV7-2
TGTGCCAGCAGTAGACAGGTTAACACCGGGGAGCTGTTTTTT
CASSRQVNTGELFF
>TRBD2|.|14|TRBJ2-7|TRBV30
TGTGCCTGGAGGGGGACTAGCGGAGCCTACGAGCAGTACTTC
CAWRGTSGAYEQYF
>.|few|14|TRBJ2-2|TRBV10-1
TGCGCCAGCAGAGAGCGGGCCGACACCGGGGAGCTGTTTTTT
CASRERADTGELFF
>.|.|14|TRBJ1-3|TRBV30
TGTGCCTGGAAGATGGGGAGCTCTGGAAACACCATATATTTT
CAWKMGSSGNTIYF
>.|few|14|TRBJ1-1|TRBV18
TGTGCCAGCTCACCAATCAGGGGTTTAACTGAAGCTTTCTTT
CASSPIRGLTEAFF
>TRBD1|.|14|TRBJ2-5|TRBV5-1
TGCGCCAGCAGCAGGGGGACAGGCCAAGAGACCCAGTACTTC
CASSRGTGQETQYF
>.|.|13|TRBJ1-1|TRBV29-1
TGCAGCGTTGAACAGTCCCGTGCCACTGAAGCTTTCTTT
CSVEQSRATEAFF
>.|.|13|TRBJ1-2|TRBV5-5
TGTGCCAGCAGCTTGTTGCCAGGCTATGGCTACACCTTC
CASSLLPGYGYTF
>.|.|14|TRBJ1-4|TRBV5-1
TGCGCCAGCAGCTCCCGAGGGGGAGGCGAAAAACTGTTTTTT
CASSSRGGGEKLFF
>TRBD2|.|20|TRBJ2-7|TRBV4-3
TGCGCCAGCAGCCAAGGACTAGCGGGATTCGGACTTTTTAGCCCCTACGAGCAGTACTTC
CASSQGLAGFGLFSPYEQYF
>.|few|11|TRBJ1-1|TRBV7-9
TGTGCCAGCAGCTTATACGGTGAAGCTTTCTTT
CASSLYGEAFF
>.|.|13|TRBJ2-5|TRBV30
TGTGCCTGGACCCCAGGTAACCAAGAGACCCAGTACTTC
CAWTPGNQETQYF
>.|few|14|TRBJ2-7|TRBV6-1
TGTGCCAGCAGTGAGGGGGGGGCCTCCTACGAGCAGTACTTC
CASSEGGASYEQYF
>.|.|13|TRBJ1-1|TRBV2
TGTGCCAGCGACCAGGAGAGGAACACTGAAGCTTTCTTT
CASDQERNTEAFF
>TRBD1|.|12|TRBJ1-2|TRBV6-1
TGTGCCAGCAGTGATGGGACAGGTCTCTACACCTTC
CASSDGTGLYTF
>TRBD2|.|17|TRBJ2-1|TRBV6-4
TGTGCCAGCAGTAGATCGATAGCGGGAGTATCCCACAATGAGCAGTTCTTC
CASSRSIAGVSHNEQFF
>TRBD1|.|13|TRBJ2-7|TRBV6-6
TGTGCCAGCAGTACCGGGACAGGGCGGAAGGAGTACTTC
CASSTGTGRKEYF
>TRBD1|.|14|TRBJ1-1|TRBV18
TGTGCCAGCTCACCAGAAGCAGGGGGAACTGAAGCTTTCTTT
CASSPEAGGTEAFF
>.|.|16|TRBJ2-3|TRBV29-1
TGCAGCGTTGAAGATCCAGGGAGTTGGAACACAGATACGCAGTATTTT
CSVEDPGSWNTDTQYF
>TRBD1|.|14|TRBJ2-4|TRBV5-5
TGTGCCAGCAGCGGGACAGGGTTTTCGGGCATTCAGTACTTC
CASSGTGFSGIQYF
>.|.|14|TRBJ2-6|TRBV27
TGTGCCAGCAGAAAGAACTCTGGGGCCAACGTCCTGACTTTC
CASRKNSGANVLTF
>TRBD2|.|16|TRBJ2-7|TRBV27
TGTGCCAGCAGACTTCAAGGGACTACTATCTCCTACGAGCAGTACTTC
CASRLQGTTISYEQYF
>TRBD1|.|15|TRBJ2-5|TRBV11-3
TGTGCCAGCAGCCCGGGACAGGGCGGCCAAGAGACCCAGTACTTC
CASSPGQGGQETQYF
>TRBD2|.|15|TRBJ2-1|TRBV10-3
TGTGCCATCAGTGTCAGCGGGAGCTCCTACAATGAGCAGTTCTTC
CAISVSGSSYNEQFF
>.|.|13|TRBJ1-1|TRBV11-1
TGTGCCAGCAGCTTGGACATCAACACTGAAGCTTTCTTT
CASSLDINTEAFF
>.|once|16|TRBJ2-2|TRBV21-1
TGTGCCAGCACCAAAGGTTCCAACAGGGCAACCGGGGAGCTGTTTTTT
CASTKGSNRATGELFF
>TRBD1|.|14|TRBJ1-1|TRBV5-6
TGTGCCAGCAGCCGGGACAGAGTGAACACTGAAGCTTTCTTT
CASSRDRVNTEAFF
>TRBD1|.|15|TRBJ1-1|TRBV5-6
TGTGCCAGCAGCCTACGCAGGGGGCTGGGCACTGAAGCTTTCTTT
CASSLRRGLGTEAFF
>.|.|13|TRBJ2-5|TRBV5-4
TGTGCCAGCAGCTTGGGGAGGGAAGAGACCCAGTACTTC
CASSLGREETQYF
>TRBD2|.|16|TRBJ2-7|TRBV30
TGTGCCGGGAGGTCGAGCGGGGGACTGCCTTCCTACGAGCAGTACTTC
CAGRSSGGLPSYEQYF
>.|.|17|TRBJ2-2|TRBV21-1
TGTGCCAGCAGCAACCGAGGGGGCCCAACGAACACCGGGGAGCTGTTTTTT
CASSNRGGPTNTGELFF
>.|few|15|TRBJ1-3|TRBV4-1
TGCGCCAGCAGCGTAAGCAGGGGCTCTGGAAACACCATATATTTT
CASSVSRGSGNTIYF
>.|.|13|TRBJ2-1|TRBV7-7
TGTGCCAGCAGCTTGGGGCCAAACAATGAGCAGTTCTTC
CASSLGPNNEQFF
>.|.|14|TRBJ1-6|TRBV19
TGTGCCAGTAGTATAGATCAGGGAGATTCACCCCTCCACTTT
CASSIDQGDSPLHF
>TRBD1|.|16|TRBJ1-2|TRBV10-3
TGCGCCAGCAGTGAGGACCCACAGGGGGTTGGCTATGGCTACACCTTC
CASSEDPQGVGYGYTF
>.|.|15|TRBJ2-1|TRBV5-1
TGCGCCAGCAGTCAAATTGGGGGTAGCGTCAATGAGCAGTTCTTC
CASSQIGGSVNEQFF
>.|medium-sized|11|TRBJ2-1|TRBV29-1
TGCAGCGCCTTAGGGGTCCATGAGCAGTTCTTC
CSALGVHEQFF
>.|.|13|TRBJ2-1|TRBV7-2
TGTGCCAGCAGCTTAGCACGGAACAATGAGCAGTTCTTC
CASSLARNNEQFF
>.|.|16|TRBJ1-5|TRBV5-8
TGTGCCAGCAGCTTGGAGAGGGGCGGGGGCAATCAGCCCCAGCATTTT
CASSLERGGGNQPQHF
>.|.|13|TRBJ1-6|TRBV30
TGTGCCTGGTCACAGGGAACGCGGTCACCCCTCCACTTT
CAWSQGTRSPLHF
>.|few|14|TRBJ2-4|TRBV2
TGTGCCGCACTAGCCGTTCTAGCCAAAAACATTCAGTACTTC
CAALAVLAKNIQYF
>.|few|13|TRBJ1-2|TRBV5-8
TGTGCCAGCAGTTATGACAGGAACTATGGCTACACCTTC
CASSYDRNYGYTF
>TRBD2|.|16|TRBJ2-5|TRBV11-2
TGTGCCAGCACCGACCAGGGTAGTCTAGCGGGAGAGGACCAGTACTTC
CASTDQGSLAGEDQYF
>.|.|15|TRBJ2-2|TRBV18
TGTGCCAGCTCACCACGGAACATCAACACCGGGGAGCTGTTTTTT
CASSPRNINTGELFF
>TRBD2|.|14|TRBJ2-7|TRBV30
TGTGCCTGGAGTGTACTAGCGGACTCCTACGAGCAGTACTTC
CAWSVLADSYEQYF
>.|.|12|TRBJ1-2|TRBV11-2
TGTGCCAGCAGCTTCCGCAGCTATGGCTACACCTTC
CASSFRSYGYTF
>.|.|14|TRBJ2-6|TRBV30
TGTGCCTGGAAGACAGATTCTGGGGCCAACGTCCTGACTTTC
CAWKTDSGANVLTF